The 3 T cell receptor beta chains listed next were all sequenced from one sample in a study of blood T cell repertoires in COVID-19. Assay: immunoSEQ multiplex PCR; the TCRdb copy retains only in-frame clones and omits some. Of around 320,000 clones in the sample, around 89% were seen once. Specimen: peripheral blood. These receptors came from a woman between 25 and 40 years old who had recovered from COVID-19.

The rearrangement links TRBV7-8 to TRBJ2-5; unclear D gene. The CDR3 spans 13 residues. Germline V gene data show CDR1 as SGHVS and CDR2 as FQNEAQ. The V end was cut by 6 bases, the J end by 3 bases, with 11 bases between. CDR3 in amino acids: CASSRTVEETQYF. In DNA form, the CDR3 reads TGTGCCAGCAGTAGAACAGTGGAAGAGACCCAGTACTTC. The entire variable domain, with the rest obtained from reference TRBV7-8 and TRBJ2-5, is as follows: GAGVSQSPRYKVAKRGQDVALRCDPISGHVSLFWYQQALGQGPEFLTYFQNEAQLDKSGLPSDRFFAERPEGSVSTLKIQRTQQEDSAVYLCASSRTVEETQYFGPGTRLLVL.

The CDR3 DNA follows: TGTGCCAGCAGTTTTTGGCAGGGTGGGGAGACCCAGTACTTC. Translation: CASSFWQGGETQYF. The rearrangement joins TRBV6-5 to TRBJ2-5, with D possibly TRBD1 on 5 matching bases. This CDR3 is built from 14 residues. V was pared by 4 bases and J by 5 bases, with 14 bases between. Germline V gene data show CDR1 as MNHEY and CDR2 as SVGAGI.

The CDR3 DNA reads as TGTGCCAGCAGCCTTCGACAGGGGAGGGAAAAACTGTTTTTT. As protein: CASSLRQGREKLFF. The chain has TRBV6-5 and TRBJ1-4, with 8 nucleotides matching TRBD1. In germline, CDR1 is MNHEY, CDR2 SVGAGI. With V trimmed by 6 bases and J by 8 bases, 8 bases remained unmatched. The CDR3 contains 14 residues.